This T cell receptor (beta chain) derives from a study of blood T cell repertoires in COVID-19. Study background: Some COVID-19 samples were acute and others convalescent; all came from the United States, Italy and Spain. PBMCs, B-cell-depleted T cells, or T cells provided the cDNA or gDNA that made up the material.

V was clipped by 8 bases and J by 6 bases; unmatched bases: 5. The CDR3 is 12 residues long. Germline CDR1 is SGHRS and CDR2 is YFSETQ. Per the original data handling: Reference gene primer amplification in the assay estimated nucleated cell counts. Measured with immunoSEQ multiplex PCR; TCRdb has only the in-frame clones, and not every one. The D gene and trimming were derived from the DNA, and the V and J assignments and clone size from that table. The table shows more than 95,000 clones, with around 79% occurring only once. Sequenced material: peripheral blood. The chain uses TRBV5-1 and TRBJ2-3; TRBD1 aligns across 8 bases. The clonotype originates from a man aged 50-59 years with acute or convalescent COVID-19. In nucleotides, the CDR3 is TGCGCCAGTCAGGGGGCTTGGGATACGCAGTATTTT. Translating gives CASQGAWDTQYF.